A selection of T cell receptor beta chains follows, all from one sample in a study of T cell repertoires in cytomegalovirus infection. TCRdb ran MiXCR on the reads and lists one entry per CDR3 protein. The sample has about 190,000 distinct CDR3 sequences; about a tenth are singletons. Sequences were obtained from PBMCs. The receptor set was obtained from a human donor in good health (CMV status not recorded). Some clones in this sample may be carry-over from other donors' samples. Each CDR3 is given with its conserved first and last residue. D genes are given only for firm matches. Only part of the rows carry a size: once, few, many, or a class if the clone is expanded.

>many|TRBJ2-7|TRBD2|16|TRBV7-2
CASSAGLADSPYEQYF
TGTGCCAGCAGCGCGGGACTAGCGGATTCCCCCTACGAGCAGTACTTC
>many|TRBJ1-2|-|14|TRBV28
CASSFDWGLFGYTF
TGTGCCAGCAGTTTTGATTGGGGGCTTTTCGGCTACACCTTC
>-|TRBJ2-1|-|13|TRBV29-1
CSVSGTSYNEQFF
TGCAGCGTTTCGGGTACTTCCTACAATGAGCAGTTCTTC
>-|TRBJ1-1|-|14|TRBV12-3/TRBV12-4
CASTLFQESTEAFF
TGTGCCAGCACCCTTTTCCAAGAATCCACTGAAGCTTTCTTT
>-|TRBJ1-1|-|13|TRBV7-9
CASSLALGTGAFF
TGTGCCAGCAGCTTAGCGCTCGGGACCGGGGCTTTCTTT
>many|TRBJ2-5|-|13|TRBV7-9
CASRGRSGETQYF
TGTGCCAGCAGGGGCCGGAGTGGGGAGACCCAGTACTTC
>few|TRBJ2-1|TRBD2|15|TRBV20-1
CSARALAGGSGEQFF
TGCAGTGCTAGAGCACTAGCGGGAGGGTCGGGTGAGCAGTTCTTC
>-|TRBJ2-5|-|14|TRBV30
CAWVREDIRGTQYF
TGTGCCTGGGTAAGGGAGGACATCCGTGGGACCCAGTACTTC
>many|TRBJ2-7|-|15|TRBV7-2
CASSSTGKIYGEQYF
TGTGCCAGCAGCTCCACAGGGAAAATCTATGGCGAGCAGTACTTC
>few|TRBJ1-5|TRBD1|15|TRBV19
CASSTDRAGNQPQHF
TGTGCCAGTAGTACGGACAGGGCGGGCAATCAGCCCCAGCATTTT
>-|TRBJ2-2|-|17|TRBV7-6
CASTNGGTAEHTGELFF
TGTGCCAGCACCAACGGGGGCACAGCAGAACACACCGGGGAGCTGTTTTTT
>-|TRBJ1-2|-|15|TRBV12-3/TRBV12-4
CASSLRVRTNYGYTF
TGTGCCAGCAGTTTACGGGTCCGGACTAACTATGGCTACACCTTC
>few|TRBJ2-2|TRBD2|20|TRBV27
CASSLMGIGTSGTNTGELFF
TGTGCCAGCAGTCTTATGGGAATAGGGACTAGCGGGACGAACACCGGGGAGCTGTTTTTT
>many|TRBJ2-5|TRBD1|15|TRBV28
CASSFRGRDQETQYF
TGTGCCAGCAGTTTCAGGGGGCGAGACCAAGAGACCCAGTACTTC
>many|TRBJ1-5|TRBD1|17|TRBV6-2/TRBV6-3
CASSYRQGWGTDQPQHF
TGTGCCAGCAGTTATAGACAGGGTTGGGGGACGGATCAGCCCCAGCATTTT
>few|TRBJ2-1|-|18|TRBV5-4
CASSWGGVRGPGRGEQFF
TGTGCCAGCAGCTGGGGCGGCGTCAGGGGGCCGGGGAGGGGCGAGCAGTTCTTC
>many|TRBJ1-2|-|13|TRBV6-6
CASFSGPTNGYTF
TGTGCCAGCTTTTCCGGGCCCACAAATGGCTACACCTTC
>few|TRBJ2-3|TRBD1|16|TRBV11-2
CASTRRRGQSTDTQYF
TGTGCCAGCACCAGACGCAGGGGACAGAGCACAGATACGCAGTATTTT
>many|TRBJ2-3|-|16|TRBV7-2
CASSLVPGAGTDTQYF
TGTGCCAGCAGCTTAGTCCCAGGGGCTGGCACAGATACGCAGTATTTT
>many|TRBJ1-1|-|14|TRBV20-1
CSGGRPFGGTEAFF
TGCAGTGGTGGGAGACCCTTTGGCGGCACTGAAGCTTTCTTT
>-|TRBJ2-7|-|14|TRBV7-2
CASSLSPGGNKPYF
TGTGCCAGCAGCTTATCCCCCGGCGGGAACAAACCGTACTTC
>-|TRBJ2-7|TRBD1|15|TRBV28
CASSERGPSTYEQYF
TGTGCCAGCAGCGAAAGGGGGCCGTCCACCTACGAGCAGTACTTC
>-|TRBJ1-2|TRBD1|13|TRBV20-1
CSARQGYGYGYTF
TGCAGTGCCAGACAGGGATACGGCTATGGCTACACCTTC
>-|TRBJ1-1|-|16|TRBV20-1
CSAREEGRGGNTEAFF
TGCAGTGCTAGAGAGGAGGGCAGGGGAGGAAACACTGAAGCTTTCTTT
>few|TRBJ2-2|TRBD1|15|TRBV20-1
CSAREQGPATGELFF
TGCAGTGCTAGGGAACAGGGGCCGGCGACCGGGGAGCTGTTTTTT
>many|TRBJ2-1|TRBD2|18|TRBV7-9
CASSPAGLAGGLLNEQFF
TGTGCCAGCAGCCCCGCCGGACTAGCGGGAGGGCTCCTCAATGAGCAGTTCTTC
>-|TRBJ2-1|TRBD2|15|TRBV6-2/TRBV6-3
CASTLAGGLYNEQFF
TGTGCCAGCACCTTAGCGGGAGGGCTCTACAATGAGCAGTTCTTC
>-|TRBJ1-2|-|14|TRBV7-8
CASSLGKGIYGYTF
TGTGCCAGCAGCTTAGGTAAAGGGATCTATGGCTACACCTTC
>many|TRBJ1-1|-|14|TRBV10-3
CAISGGQLNTEAFF
TGTGCCATCAGTGGCGGACAGCTGAACACTGAAGCTTTCTTT
>few|TRBJ2-5|-|16|TRBV10-1
CASSPKQGMSWETQYF
TGCGCCAGCAGTCCAAAACAGGGAATGAGTTGGGAGACCCAGTACTTC
>many|TRBJ1-1|TRBD1|14|TRBV28
CASSVPGQGRGAFF
TGTGCCAGCAGTGTCCCGGGACAGGGGCGGGGAGCTTTCTTT
>many|TRBJ1-1|-|13|TRBV19
CASMRQPNTEAFF
TGTGCCAGTATGAGACAGCCGAACACTGAAGCTTTCTTT
>few|TRBJ2-1|TRBD1|14|TRBV19
CASSMTGGMNEQFF
TGTGCCAGTAGTATGACAGGGGGCATGAATGAGCAGTTCTTC
>few|TRBJ2-1|TRBD2|14|TRBV19
CATATSGRVNEQFF
TGTGCCACTGCGACTAGCGGGAGAGTTAATGAGCAGTTCTTC
>-|TRBJ1-1|-|14|TRBV5-1
CASSAGDMNTEAFF
TGCGCCAGCAGCGCTGGGGATATGAACACTGAAGCTTTCTTT
>-|TRBJ2-7|-|15|TRBV4-3
CASSQAQGFSYEQYF
TGCGCCAGCAGCCAGGCACAGGGATTCTCCTACGAGCAGTACTTC
>many|TRBJ1-1|-|16|TRBV7-3
CASSLKFEGVETEAFF
TGTGCCAGCAGCTTAAAATTCGAGGGGGTGGAAACTGAAGCTTTCTTT
>many|TRBJ2-5|TRBD2|17|TRBV28
CASSAPGRGGDQETQYF
TGTGCCAGCAGTGCCCCCGGACGGGGAGGGGATCAAGAGACCCAGTACTTC
>once|TRBJ1-1|-|15|TRBV5-6
CASSLAPESITEAFF
TGTGCCAGCAGCTTGGCCCCGGAAAGTATCACTGAAGCTTTCTTT
>few|TRBJ2-3|TRBD1|12|TRBV5-6
CASRTGADTQYF
TGTGCCAGCAGGACAGGGGCAGATACGCAGTATTTT
>-|TRBJ1-2|-|13|TRBV7-2
CASSLAGTPRYTF
TGTGCCAGCAGCTTAGCGGGCACACCTCGATACACCTTC
>-|TRBJ1-1|-|14|TRBV10-2
CATRGAGASTEAFF
TGCGCCACCCGCGGGGCAGGAGCGAGCACTGAAGCTTTCTTT
>many|TRBJ2-1|TRBD2|18|TRBV5-1
CASSFPAFSGSTYNEQFF
TGCGCCAGCAGCTTTCCCGCCTTTAGCGGGAGTACCTACAATGAGCAGTTCTTC
>many|TRBJ1-2|-|12|TRBV7-2
CASTEINYGYTF
TGTGCCAGCACCGAGATCAACTATGGCTACACCTTC
>few|TRBJ2-1|TRBD2|15|TRBV6-2/TRBV6-3
CASSDPGLAGGGQFF
TGTGCCAGCAGTGATCCGGGACTAGCGGGAGGGGGCCAGTTCTTC
>-|TRBJ1-4|-|15|TRBV5-1
CASSPGQLTNEKLFF
TGCGCCAGCAGCCCAGGACAGTTAACTAATGAAAAACTGTTTTTT
>-|TRBJ2-7|TRBD1|14|TRBV6-6
CASALGQGVNEQYF
TGTGCCAGCGCCCTGGGACAGGGTGTCAACGAGCAGTACTTC
>many|TRBJ2-3|TRBD2|14|TRBV7-2
CASSSSGSTDTQYF
TGTGCCAGCAGCTCTAGCGGTAGCACAGATACGCAGTATTTT
>few|TRBJ1-2|-|13|TRBV18
CASSPGSQNGYTF
TGTGCCAGCTCACCGGGCAGTCAGAATGGCTACACCTTC
>many|TRBJ1-2|-|12|TRBV6-2/TRBV6-3
CASSLVNYGYTF
TGTGCCAGCAGTTTGGTGAACTATGGCTACACCTTC
>-|TRBJ1-5|-|16|TRBV28
CASSREGHGGNQPQHF
TGTGCCAGCAGCCGGGAGGGACACGGAGGCAATCAGCCCCAGCATTTT
>many|TRBJ1-2|-|12|TRBV20-1
CSASQGSGGYTF
TGCAGTGCTAGTCAGGGGTCTGGTGGCTACACCTTC